This passage covers 13 T cell receptor beta chains from one sample sequenced in a study of T cell repertoires in cytomegalovirus infection. TCRdb analysed the reads with MiXCR anew, one entry per CDR3 protein. This sample has about 530,000 distinct CDR3 sequences, with about 26% found just once. The specimen sequenced was PBMCs. These receptors were collected from a human donor in good health (CMV status not recorded). Some clones in this sample may be carry-over from other donors' samples.

This chain joins TRBV7-2 and TRBJ1-6, with TRBD1 matching 9 bases. CDR1 SGHTA and CDR2 FQGNSA come from the germline V gene. Losses at the gene ends were 7 bases for V and 6 bases for J; bases not matched to a gene: 7. The CDR3 extends over 15 amino acids. CDR3 DNA sequence: TGTGCCAGCACCATAGACAGGGGGGGTAATTCACCCCTCCACTTT. Translating gives CASTIDRGGNSPLHF.

The gene calls are TRBV4-3 and TRBJ1-2; 9 positions agree with TRBD1. The CDR3 spans 15 residues. Germline V gene lookup returns CDR1 LGHNA and CDR2 YSLEER. Trimming removed 0 bases from V and 8 bases from J; junction bases left unmatched: 7. The CDR3 DNA follows: TGCGCCAGCAGCCAAGAAACAGGGGGCGCGGGGGGCTACACCTTC. It specifies CASSQETGGAGGYTF.

Ten or more counts support this clonotype. V is TRBV7-2 and J is TRBJ2-3; D is ambiguous. Trimming stripped 2 bases from V and 0 bases from J, with 9 bases between. This CDR3 region has 15 residues. Germline loops: CDR1 SGHTA, CDR2 FQGNSA. In DNA, the CDR3 is TGTGCCAGCAGCTTAAGGCAGGCAAGCACAGATACGCAGTATTTT. It specifies CASSLRQASTDTQYF.

With respect to this clonotype: A clone one base away is much larger, so this may be a read error. This chain connects TRBV7-8 to TRBJ1-1; D unclear. The CDR3 loop spans 11 amino acids. Germline V gene lookup returns CDR1 SGHVS and CDR2 FQNEAQ. The ends were cut back, 5 bases at V and 3 bases at J, with 4 bases in the middle. In DNA form, the CDR3 reads TGTGCCAGCAGCGTAGACACTGAAGCTTTCTTT. It translates to CASSVDTEAFF. Supplemented by reference TRBV7-8 and TRBJ1-1, the full variable domain reads GAGVSQSPRYKVAKRGQDVALRCDPISGHVSLFWYQQALGQGPEFLTYFQNEAQLDKSGLPSDRFFAERPEGSVSTLKIQRTQQEDSAVYLCASSVDTEAFFGQGTRLTVV.

For this clonotype: Relative to the germline gene, one junction end is altered; a read error may explain this. The CDR3 region is CANSLQIEQYF. DNA for the CDR3: TGTGCCAACAGCTTACAGATCGAGCAGTACTTC. The chain uses TRBV7-2 and TRBJ2-7; D ambiguous. Germline V gene sequence: CDR1 SGHTA, CDR2 FQGNSA. The length of the CDR3 is 11 residues. Full variable domain (remainder filled in from reference TRBV7-2 and TRBJ2-7): GAGVSQSPSNKVTEKGKDVELRCDPISGHTALYWYRQSLGQGLEFLIYFQGNSAPDKSGLPSDRFSAERTGGSVSTLTIQRTQQEDSAVYLCANSLQIEQYFGPGTRLTVT.

This clonotype was observed a few times. V is TRBV12-3 or TRBV12-4 and J is TRBJ1-6, with 9 positions matching TRBD1. Unmatched junction bases numbered 8, after V lost 6 bases and J lost 5 bases. CDR3 size: 16 residues. The CDR3 nucleotides read TGTGCCAGCAGCTTGGACAGGGGTAGAGATAATTCACCCCTCCACTTT. This translates into CASSLDRGRDNSPLHF.

This clonotype turned up a few times. The rearrangement joins TRBV19 to TRBJ1-2; 12 positions match TRBD1. Per germline, CDR1 LNHDA and CDR2 SQIVND (reference sequence). The CDR3 has 14 amino acids. Losses at the gene ends were 5 bases for V and 8 bases for J; bases not matched to a gene: 6. The CDR3 region has the DNA TGTGCCAGTAGTCCCGGGACAGGGGGCTGGGGCTACACCTTC. Its protein product is CASSPGTGGWGYTF.

This clonotype turned up a few times. This chain uses TRBV28 with TRBJ2-5, with 16 nucleotides matching TRBD2. The CDR3 runs to 18 residues. Germline CDR1 reads MDHEN; CDR2 reads SYDVKM. With V trimmed by 3 bases and J by 2 bases, 6 bases remained unmatched. In DNA form, the CDR3 reads TGTGCCAGCAGTTTGGGACTAGCGGGAGGGCCGAGACAAGAGACCCAGTACTTC. Encoded protein: CASSLGLAGGPRQETQYF.

At least ten counts were recorded for this clonotype. The chain carries TRBV7-2 and TRBJ1-2; D is ambiguous. Trimming removed 3 bases from V and 0 bases from J, with 8 bases in between. Germline V gene sequence: CDR1 SGHTA, CDR2 FQGNSA. This CDR3 comprises 14 residues. In DNA form, the CDR3 reads TGTGCCAGCAGCTTTATCCAGTCTAACTATGGCTACACCTTC. Translated, it gives CASSFIQSNYGYTF.

This clonotype was found many times. The chain has TRBV12-3 or TRBV12-4 and TRBJ1-4, with TRBD1 identical over 7 bases. This CDR3 comprises 14 residues. Trimming removed 5 bases from V and 4 bases from J; junction bases left unmatched: 4. CDR3 sequence reads: CASSQGQNNEKLFF. The CDR3 region has the DNA TGTGCCAGCAGTCAGGGACAGAATAATGAAAAACTGTTTTTT.

This clonotype was observed many times. This chain links TRBV19 with TRBJ1-1; 7 bases match TRBD1. J gave up 11 bases and V 7 bases, and 13 bases lay outside the gene matches. The CDR3 is 13 residues long. Germline assignment: CDR1 LNHDA and CDR2 SQIVND (reference sequence). The CDR3 loop reads CASTDRDSSEAFF. CDR3 DNA: TGTGCCAGTACCGACAGGGACTCAAGTGAGGCTTTCTTT. Supplemented by reference TRBV19 and TRBJ1-1, the full variable domain reads DGGITQSPKYLFRKEGQNVTLSCEQNLNHDAMYWYRQDPGQGLRLIYYSQIVNDFQKGDIAEGYSVSREKKESFPLTVTSAQKNPTAFYLCASTDRDSSEAFFGQGTRLTVV.

The J gene is TRBJ2-7, the V gene TRBV12-3 or TRBV12-4; D is uncertain. CDR3 length: 14 residues. With 0 bases removed from V and 5 bases from J, the gap between germline ends came to 11 bases. CDR3: CASSLAGSVHEQYF. CDR3 nucleotide sequence: TGTGCCAGCAGTTTAGCGGGCTCAGTCCACGAGCAGTACTTC.

In this sample, this clonotype turned up a few times. This chain connects TRBV15 to TRBJ1-2, with D possibly TRBD1 on 6 matching bases. The CDR3 extends over 14 amino acids. In germline, CDR1 is LNHNV, CDR2 YYDKDF (reference sequence). Trimming removed 3 bases from V and 2 bases from J, with 10 bases in between. The CDR3 loop reads CATSSLDRNYGYTF. CDR3 nucleotide sequence: TGTGCCACCAGCAGCCTTGACAGGAACTATGGCTACACCTTC.